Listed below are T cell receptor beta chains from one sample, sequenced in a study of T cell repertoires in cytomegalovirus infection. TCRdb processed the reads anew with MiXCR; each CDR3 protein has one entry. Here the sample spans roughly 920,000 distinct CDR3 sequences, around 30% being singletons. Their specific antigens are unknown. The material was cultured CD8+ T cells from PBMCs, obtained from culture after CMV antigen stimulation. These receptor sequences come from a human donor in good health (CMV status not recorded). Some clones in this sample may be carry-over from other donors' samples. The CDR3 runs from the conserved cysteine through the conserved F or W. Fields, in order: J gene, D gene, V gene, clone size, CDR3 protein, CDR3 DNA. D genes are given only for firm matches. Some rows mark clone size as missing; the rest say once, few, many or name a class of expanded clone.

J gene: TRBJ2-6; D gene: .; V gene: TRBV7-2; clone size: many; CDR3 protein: CASSPTQPGANVLTF; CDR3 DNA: TGTGCCAGCAGCCCGACACAACCTGGGGCCAACGTCCTGACTTTC
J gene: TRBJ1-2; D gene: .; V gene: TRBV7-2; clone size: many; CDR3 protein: CASSLSGYGYTF; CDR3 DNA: TGTGCCAGCAGCTTATCGGGGTATGGCTACACCTTC
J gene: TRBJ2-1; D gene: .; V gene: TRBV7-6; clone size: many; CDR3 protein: CASSLVPTSSYNEQFF; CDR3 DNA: TGTGCCAGCAGCTTAGTGCCGACTAGCTCCTACAATGAGCAGTTCTTC
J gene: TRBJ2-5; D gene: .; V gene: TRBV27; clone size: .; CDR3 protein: CASGHMDRETQYF; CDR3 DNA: TGTGCCAGCGGGCACATGGATAGAGAGACCCAGTACTTC
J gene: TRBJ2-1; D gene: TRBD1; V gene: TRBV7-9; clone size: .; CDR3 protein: CASSASGTGNNEQFF; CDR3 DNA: TGTGCCAGCAGCGCGTCGGGGACAGGGAACAATGAGCAGTTCTTC
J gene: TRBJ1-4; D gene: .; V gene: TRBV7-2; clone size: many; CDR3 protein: CASSLARDEKLFF; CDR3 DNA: TGTGCCAGCAGCTTAGCGCGGGATGAAAAACTGTTTTTT
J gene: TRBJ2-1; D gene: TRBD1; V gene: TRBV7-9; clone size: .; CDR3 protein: CASSTDRVSYNEQFF; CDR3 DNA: TGTGCCAGCAGTACGGACAGGGTCTCCTACAATGAGCAGTTCTTC
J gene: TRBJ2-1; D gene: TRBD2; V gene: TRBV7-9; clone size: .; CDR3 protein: CASSSRLAGGLYNEQFF; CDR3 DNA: TGTGCCAGCAGCTCTCGACTAGCGGGGGGTTTATACAATGAGCAGTTCTTC
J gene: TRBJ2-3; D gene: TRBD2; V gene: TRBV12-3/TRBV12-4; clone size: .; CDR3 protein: CASSEGLAGPTDTQYF; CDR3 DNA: TGTGCCAGCAGTGAGGGACTAGCGGGCCCCACAGATACGCAGTATTTT
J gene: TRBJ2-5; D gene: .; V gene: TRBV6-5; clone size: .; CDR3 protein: CASSPGRSGEETQYF; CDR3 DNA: TGTGCCAGCAGCCCTGGTCGTAGCGGAGAAGAGACCCAGTACTTC
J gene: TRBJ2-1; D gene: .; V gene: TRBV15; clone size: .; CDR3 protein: CATSNWGVNEQFF; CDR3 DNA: TGTGCCACCAGCAACTGGGGCGTCAATGAGCAGTTCTTC
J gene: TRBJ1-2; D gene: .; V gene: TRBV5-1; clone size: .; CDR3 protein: CASSTPGSSPYGYTF; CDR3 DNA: TGCGCCAGCAGCACCCCCGGGAGCAGCCCTTATGGCTACACCTTC
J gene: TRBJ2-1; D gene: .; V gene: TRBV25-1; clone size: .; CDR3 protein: CASSDIVDEQFF; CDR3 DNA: TGTGCCAGCAGTGACATCGTGGATGAGCAGTTCTTC
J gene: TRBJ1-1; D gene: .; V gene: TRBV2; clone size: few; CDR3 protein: CASSEDFQWNTEAFF; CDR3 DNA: TGTGCCAGCAGTGAGGACTTCCAGTGGAACACTGAAGCTTTCTTT
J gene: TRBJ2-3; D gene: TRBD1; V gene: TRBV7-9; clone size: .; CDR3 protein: CASSHGQGTRDTQYF; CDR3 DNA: TGTGCCAGCAGCCATGGACAGGGAACGAGGGATACGCAGTATTTT
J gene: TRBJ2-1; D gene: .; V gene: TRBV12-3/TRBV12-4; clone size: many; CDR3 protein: CASSFIQGRDNEQFF; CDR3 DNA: TGTGCCAGCAGTTTCATCCAGGGCCGTGACAATGAGCAGTTCTTC
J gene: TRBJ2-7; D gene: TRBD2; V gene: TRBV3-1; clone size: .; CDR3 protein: CASSPYPVAGESYEQYF; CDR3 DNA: TGTGCCAGCAGCCCGTACCCGGTAGCGGGGGAATCCTACGAGCAGTACTTC